A single sample gave rise to the 7 T cell receptor beta chains below, sequenced in a study of blood T cell repertoires in COVID-19. TCRdb's copy holds only in-frame clones and misses some; the assay was immunoSEQ multiplex PCR. Found here are 140,000 to 150,000 clones, roughly three quarters of them singletons; the top ten hold 4.2%. Material for sequencing was peripheral blood. These receptors were taken from a man between 60 and 75 years old with acute or convalescent COVID-19.

This clone has more than one count but fewer than ten. V gene TRBV7-9 combines with J gene TRBJ2-1; TRBD2 matches at 12 bases. The CDR3 loop spans 17 amino acids. The V gene end was trimmed by 5 bases and the J gene end by 4 bases; junction bases not matched to a gene: 9. From germline, CDR1 is SEHNR and CDR2 FQNEAQ (reference sequence). In nucleotides, the CDR3 is TGTGCCAGCAGCGATCCTCGGACTAGCGGGACATACAATGAGCAGTTCTTC. It codes for CASSDPRTSGTYNEQFF. Full variable domain (rest looked up from reference TRBV7-9 and TRBJ2-1): DTGVSQNPRHKITKRGQNVTFRCDPISEHNRLYWYRQTLGQGPEFLTYFQNEAQLEKSRLLSDRFSAERPKGSFSTLEIQRTEQGDSAMYLCASSDPRTSGTYNEQFFGPGTRLTVL.

This chain connects TRBV30 to TRBJ2-1; 7 bases line up with TRBD2. Germline V CDR1 and CDR2: GTSNPN, SVGIG (reference sequence). V lost 5 bases to trimming and J lost 1 base; unmatched junction nucleotides: 11. This CDR3 is built from 16 residues. The CDR3 DNA reads as TGTGCCTGGGTCCGGCGCGGGAGTGTTTCCTACAATGAGCAGTTCTTC. This translates into CAWVRRGSVSYNEQFF.

This clone is a singleton in its sample. The V and J genes are TRBV10-3 and TRBJ2-7; D remains unclear. Trimming left V 3 bases short and J 0 bases short, with 9 bases between. The germline V gene has CDR1 ENHRY and CDR2 SYGVKD. This CDR3 is built from 14 residues. CDR3 residues: CAISDNWSSYEQYF. CDR3 sequence (DNA): TGTGCCATCAGTGATAACTGGAGCTCCTACGAGCAGTACTTC.

This chain connects TRBV5-8 to TRBJ1-4; D not certain. Trimming removed 4 bases from V and 7 bases from J, with 8 bases in between. CDR3 length: 12 amino acids. The germline CDR1 and CDR2 sequences are SGHTS and YDEGEE. In DNA form, the CDR3 reads TGTGCCAGCAGCCCAGAGGTTGAAAAACTGTTTTTT. This encodes CASSPEVEKLFF.

By share, this clone ranks as medium-sized. CDR3 sequence (DNA): TGTGCCACCGACGACCGGACTAGCGGGGGCGGCGAGCAGTACTTC. Translated: CATDDRTSGGGEQYF. The V gene is TRBV19, the J gene TRBJ2-7; TRBD2 aligns across 13 bases. The CDR3 runs to 15 residues. V was pared by 10 bases and J by 6 bases, with 12 bases of the junction left unmatched. The germline CDR1 and CDR2 sequences are LNHDA and SQIVND (reference sequence).

This clone was detected many times. The CDR3 is CASSLVVAGVHEQFF. CDR3 sequence (DNA): TGTGCCAGCAGCTTAGTGGTAGCGGGAGTGCATGAGCAGTTCTTC. The rearrangement joins TRBV7-6 to TRBJ2-1, with TRBD2 matching over 9 bases. CDR1 and CDR2 from the germline V gene are SGHVS and FNYEAQ. V dropped 1 base and J dropped 8; count of bases not matched to a gene: 6. CDR3 length equals 15 residues. Full variable domain (outside the CDR3, taken from reference TRBV7-6 and TRBJ2-1): GAGVSQSPRYKVTKRGQDVALRCDPISGHVSLYWYRQALGQGPEFLTYFNYEAQQDKSGLPNDRFSAERPEGSISTLTIQRTEQRDSAMYRCASSLVVAGVHEQFFGPGTRLTVL.

The chain carries TRBV11-2 and TRBJ1-6, with D perhaps matching TRBD1 (6 bases). Germline CDR1 SGHAT, CDR2 FQNNGV. V gave up 0 bases and J gave up 8 bases, with 11 bases separating them. The CDR3 totals 15 residues. DNA for the CDR3: TGTGCCAGCAGCTTAGACCCAGGGGTGGATTCACCCCTCCACTTT. This gives the protein CASSLDPGVDSPLHF. The entire variable domain, with the rest obtained from reference TRBV11-2 and TRBJ1-6, is as follows: EAGVAQSPRYKIIEKRQSVAFWCNPISGHATLYWYQQILGQGPKLLIQFQNNGVVDDSQLPKDRFSAERLKGVDSTLKIQPAKLEDSAVYLCASSLDPGVDSPLHFGNGTRLTVT.